This record looks at one TCR beta chain sequence and its context. Antigen: not known. This could be a read error, since a much larger clone is one nucleotide away. The CDR3 sequence is 14 residues long. The germline gives CDR1 SNHLY, CDR2 FYNNEI. These data originate in a study of read filtering for tumor transcriptome and immune sequencing. The library was built from about 370 ng RNA with molecular barcoded adaptors for alpha/delta and beta/gamma chains. TCRdb re-derived calls from the reads in MiXCR, one entry per CDR3 protein. The sample includes 43,000 or so distinct CDR3 sequences, less than 20% of them seen just once. Study outcomes and limitations: In IR-seq, single-read clonotypes were roughly 80% of clonotypes but around 4% of reads. Sorted CD138-negative bone marrow cells were not purified T cells.

This receptor was identified in a donor older than 35 with multiple myeloma. The rearrangement uses TRBV2 and TRBJ1-5; D unclear. Sequencing input: a population of CD138-negative cells sorted from bone marrow. The CDR3: CASSDRVSNQPRHF. DNA of the CDR3: TGTGCCAGCAGTGATCGGGTAAGCAATCAGCCCCGGCATTTT.